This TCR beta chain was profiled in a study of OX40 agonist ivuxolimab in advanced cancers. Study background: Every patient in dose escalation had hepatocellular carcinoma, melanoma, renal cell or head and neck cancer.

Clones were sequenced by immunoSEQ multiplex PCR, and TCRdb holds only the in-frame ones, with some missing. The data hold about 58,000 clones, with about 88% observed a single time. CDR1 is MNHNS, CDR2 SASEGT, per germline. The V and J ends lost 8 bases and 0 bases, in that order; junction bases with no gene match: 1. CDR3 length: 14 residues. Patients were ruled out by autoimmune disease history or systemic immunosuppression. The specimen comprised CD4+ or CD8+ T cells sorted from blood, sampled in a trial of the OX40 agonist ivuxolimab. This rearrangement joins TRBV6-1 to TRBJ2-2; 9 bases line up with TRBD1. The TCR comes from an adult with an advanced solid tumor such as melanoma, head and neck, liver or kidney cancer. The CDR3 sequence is CASGQGPNTGELFF. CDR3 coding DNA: TGTGCCAGCGGACAGGGGCCGAACACCGGGGAGCTGTTTTTT.